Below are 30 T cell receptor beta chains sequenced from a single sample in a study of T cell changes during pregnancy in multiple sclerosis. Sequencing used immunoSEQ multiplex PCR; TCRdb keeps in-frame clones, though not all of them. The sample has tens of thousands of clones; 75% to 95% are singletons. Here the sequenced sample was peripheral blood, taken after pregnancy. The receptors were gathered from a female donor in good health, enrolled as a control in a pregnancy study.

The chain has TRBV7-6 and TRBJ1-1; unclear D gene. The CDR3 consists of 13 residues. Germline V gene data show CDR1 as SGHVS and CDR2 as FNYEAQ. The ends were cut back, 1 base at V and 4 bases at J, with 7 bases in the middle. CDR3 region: CASSLEAFTEAFF. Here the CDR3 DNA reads TGTGCCAGCAGCTTAGAAGCATTCACTGAAGCTTTCTTT.

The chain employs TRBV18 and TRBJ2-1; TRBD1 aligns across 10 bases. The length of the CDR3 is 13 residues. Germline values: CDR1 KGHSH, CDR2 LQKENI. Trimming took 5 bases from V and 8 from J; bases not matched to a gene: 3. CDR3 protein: CASSFGQGDEQFF. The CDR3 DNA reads TGTGCCAGCTCATTCGGACAGGGGGATGAGCAGTTCTTC.

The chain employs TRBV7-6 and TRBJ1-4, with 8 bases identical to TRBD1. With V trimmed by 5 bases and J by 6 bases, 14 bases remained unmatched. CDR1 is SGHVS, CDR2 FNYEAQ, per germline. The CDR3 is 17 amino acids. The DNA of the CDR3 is TGTGCCAGCAGCCCCCGATATCCAGGGGGCGCAGATGAAAAACTGTTTTTT. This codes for CASSPRYPGGADEKLFF.

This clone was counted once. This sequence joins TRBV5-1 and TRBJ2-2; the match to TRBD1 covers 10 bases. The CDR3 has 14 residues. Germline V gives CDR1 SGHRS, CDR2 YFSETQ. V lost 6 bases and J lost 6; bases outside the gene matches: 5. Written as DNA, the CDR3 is TGCGCCAGCACGCTTGGACAGGGGGCCGGGGAGCTGTTTTTT. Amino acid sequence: CASTLGQGAGELFF.

CDR3 nucleotide sequence: TGTGCCAGTAGTACGGGACGAGGGGGGACCCAGTACTTC. Its protein is CASSTGRGGTQYF. The chain couples TRBV19 to TRBJ2-5, with D perhaps TRBD1 (6 bases). The germline CDR1 and CDR2 sequences are LNHDA and SQIVND (reference sequence). Between the trimmed V and J ends, which lost 4 bases and 7 bases, there was a span of 13 bases. The CDR3 runs to 13 residues.

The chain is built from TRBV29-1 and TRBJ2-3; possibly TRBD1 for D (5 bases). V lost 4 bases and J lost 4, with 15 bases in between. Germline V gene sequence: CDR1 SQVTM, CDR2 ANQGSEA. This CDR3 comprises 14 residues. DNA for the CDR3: TGCAGCGTTGCCCCACAGGTTCCTCCAGATACGCAGTATTTT. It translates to CSVAPQVPPDTQYF.

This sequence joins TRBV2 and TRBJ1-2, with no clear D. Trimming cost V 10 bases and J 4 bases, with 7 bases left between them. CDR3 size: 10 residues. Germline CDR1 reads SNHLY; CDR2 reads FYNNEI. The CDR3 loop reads CAIIGYGYTF. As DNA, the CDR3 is TGTGCCATCATCGGCTATGGCTACACCTTC. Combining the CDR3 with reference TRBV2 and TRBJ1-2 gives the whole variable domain EPEVTQTPSHQVTQMGQEVILRCVPISNHLYFYWYRQILGQKVEFLVSFYNNEISEKSEIFDDQFSVERPDGSNFTLKIRSTKLEDSAMYFCAIIGYGYTFGSGTRLTVV.

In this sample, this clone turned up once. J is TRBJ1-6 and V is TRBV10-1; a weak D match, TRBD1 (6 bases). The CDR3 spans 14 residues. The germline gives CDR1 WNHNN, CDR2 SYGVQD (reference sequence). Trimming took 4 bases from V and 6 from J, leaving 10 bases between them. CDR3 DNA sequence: TGCGCCAGCAGTGGGGGGACAAGTAATTCACCCCTCCACTTT. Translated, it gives CASSGGTSNSPLHF.

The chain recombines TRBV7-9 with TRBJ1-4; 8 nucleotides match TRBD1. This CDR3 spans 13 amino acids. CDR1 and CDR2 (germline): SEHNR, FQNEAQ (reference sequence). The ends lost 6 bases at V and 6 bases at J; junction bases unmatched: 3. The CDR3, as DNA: TGTGCCAGCAGGGACAGGGAACATGAAAAACTGTTTTTT. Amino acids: CASRDREHEKLFF. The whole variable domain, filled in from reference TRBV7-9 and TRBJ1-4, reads DTGVSQNPRHKITKRGQNVTFRCDPISEHNRLYWYRQTLGQGPEFLTYFQNEAQLEKSRLLSDRFSAERPKGSFSTLEIQRTEQGDSAMYLCASRDREHEKLFFGSGTQLSVL.

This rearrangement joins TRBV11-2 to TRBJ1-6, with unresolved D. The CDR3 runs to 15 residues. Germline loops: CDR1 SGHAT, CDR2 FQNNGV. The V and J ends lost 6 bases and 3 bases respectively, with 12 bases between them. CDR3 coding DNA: TGTGCCAGCAGTCCCAGCGCAAGCTATAATTCACCCCTCCACTTT. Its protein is CASSPSASYNSPLHF.

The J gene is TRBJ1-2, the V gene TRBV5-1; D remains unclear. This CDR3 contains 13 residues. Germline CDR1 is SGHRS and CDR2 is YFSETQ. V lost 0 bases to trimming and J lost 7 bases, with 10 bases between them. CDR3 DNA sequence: TGCGCCAGCAGCTTGGACCCATCGGTTGGCTACACCTTC. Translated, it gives CASSLDPSVGYTF.

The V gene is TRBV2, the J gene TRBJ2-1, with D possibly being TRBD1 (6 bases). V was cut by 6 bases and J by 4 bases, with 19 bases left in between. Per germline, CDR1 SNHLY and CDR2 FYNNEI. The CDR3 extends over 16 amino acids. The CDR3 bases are TGTGCCAGCAGCCCAGTGGGATACAGGGAATACAATGAGCAGTTCTTC. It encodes CASSPVGYREYNEQFF.

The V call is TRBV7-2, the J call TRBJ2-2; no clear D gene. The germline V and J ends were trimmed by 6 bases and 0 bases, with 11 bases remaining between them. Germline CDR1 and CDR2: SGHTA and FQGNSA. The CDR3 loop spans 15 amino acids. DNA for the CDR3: TGTGCCAGCAGACCCGCCCCAGCGAACACCGGGGAGCTGTTTTTT. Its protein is CASRPAPANTGELFF.

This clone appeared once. The chain's CDR3 is CASSEGLAGVQETQYF. CDR3 in DNA: TGTGCCAGCAGTGAAGGATTAGCGGGGGTTCAAGAGACCCAGTACTTC. The rearrangement joins TRBV2 to TRBJ2-5; 9 bases map to TRBD2. Germline CDR1 and CDR2: SNHLY and FYNNEI. Unmatched junction bases numbered 5, after V lost 1 base and J lost 2 bases. This CDR3 comprises 16 residues.

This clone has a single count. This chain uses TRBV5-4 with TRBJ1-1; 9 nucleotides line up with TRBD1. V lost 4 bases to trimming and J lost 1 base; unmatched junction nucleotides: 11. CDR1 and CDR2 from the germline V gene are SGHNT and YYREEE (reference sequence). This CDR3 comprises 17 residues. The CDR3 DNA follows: TGTGCCAGCAGCAGCTTACCGACAGGGGGGACGAACACTGAAGCTTTCTTT. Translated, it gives CASSSLPTGGTNTEAFF.

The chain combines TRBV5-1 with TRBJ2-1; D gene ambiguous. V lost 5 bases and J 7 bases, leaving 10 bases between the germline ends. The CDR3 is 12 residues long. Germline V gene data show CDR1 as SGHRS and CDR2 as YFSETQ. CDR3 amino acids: CASSKAWNEQFF. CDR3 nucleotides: TGCGCCAGCAGTAAAGCGTGGAATGAGCAGTTCTTC.

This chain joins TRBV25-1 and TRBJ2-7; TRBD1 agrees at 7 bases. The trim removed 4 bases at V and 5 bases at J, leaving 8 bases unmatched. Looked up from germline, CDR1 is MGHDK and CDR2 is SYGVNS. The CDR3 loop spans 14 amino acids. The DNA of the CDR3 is TGTGCCAGCAGTGTCAGGGGGTTGCCCCACGAGCAGTACTTC. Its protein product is CASSVRGLPHEQYF.

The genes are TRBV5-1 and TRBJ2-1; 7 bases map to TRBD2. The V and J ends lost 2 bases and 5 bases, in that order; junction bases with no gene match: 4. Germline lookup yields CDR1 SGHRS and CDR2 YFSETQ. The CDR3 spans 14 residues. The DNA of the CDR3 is TGCGCCAGCAGCTTTGCCACTAGCGACAATGAGCAGTTCTTC. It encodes CASSFATSDNEQFF. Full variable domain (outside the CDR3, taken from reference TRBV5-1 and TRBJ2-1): KAGVTQTPRYLIKTRGQQVTLSCSPISGHRSVSWYQQTPGQGLQFLFEYFSETQRNKGNFPGRFSGRQFSNSRSEMNVSTLELGDSALYLCASSFATSDNEQFFGPGTRLTVL.

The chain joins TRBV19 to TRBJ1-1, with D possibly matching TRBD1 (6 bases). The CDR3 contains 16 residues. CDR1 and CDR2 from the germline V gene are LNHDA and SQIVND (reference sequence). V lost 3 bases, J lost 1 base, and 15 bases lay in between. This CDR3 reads CASSISLGRGNTEAFF. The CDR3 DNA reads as TGTGCCAGTAGTATTTCATTGGGCAGGGGGAACACTGAAGCTTTCTTT.

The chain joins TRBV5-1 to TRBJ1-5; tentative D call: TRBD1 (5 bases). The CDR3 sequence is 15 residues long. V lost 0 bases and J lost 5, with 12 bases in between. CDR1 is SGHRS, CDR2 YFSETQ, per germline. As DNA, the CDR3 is TGCGCCAGCAGCTTGGAGGGGAAGCTTGATCAGCCCCAGCATTTT. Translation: CASSLEGKLDQPQHF.

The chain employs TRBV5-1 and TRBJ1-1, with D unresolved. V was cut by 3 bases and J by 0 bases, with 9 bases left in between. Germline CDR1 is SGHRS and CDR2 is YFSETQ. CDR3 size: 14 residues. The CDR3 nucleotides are TGCGCCAGCAGCTCCTATGAAATGAACACTGAAGCTTTCTTT. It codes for CASSSYEMNTEAFF.

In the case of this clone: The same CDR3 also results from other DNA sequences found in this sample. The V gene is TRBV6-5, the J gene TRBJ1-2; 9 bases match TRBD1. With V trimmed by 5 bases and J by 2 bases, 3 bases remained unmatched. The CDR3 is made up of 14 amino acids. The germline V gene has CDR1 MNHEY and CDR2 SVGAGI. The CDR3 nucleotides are TGTGCCAGCAGTCGGGACAGGGCCAACTATGGCTACACCTTC. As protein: CASSRDRANYGYTF.

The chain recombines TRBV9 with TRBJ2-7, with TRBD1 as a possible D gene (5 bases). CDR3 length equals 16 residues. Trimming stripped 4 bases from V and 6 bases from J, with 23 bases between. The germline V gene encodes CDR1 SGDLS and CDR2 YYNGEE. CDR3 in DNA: TGTGCCAGCAGCCCGACAGCGCTCACCGGTGCGAGCGAGCAGTACTTC. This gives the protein CASSPTALTGASEQYF.

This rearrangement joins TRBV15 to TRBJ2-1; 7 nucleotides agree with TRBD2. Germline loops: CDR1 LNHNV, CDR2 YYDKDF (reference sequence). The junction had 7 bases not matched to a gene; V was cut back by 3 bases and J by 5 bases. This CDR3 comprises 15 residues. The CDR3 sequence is CATSRGSGGDNEQFF. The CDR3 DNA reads TGTGCCACCAGCAGGGGTAGTGGGGGGGACAATGAGCAGTTCTTC.

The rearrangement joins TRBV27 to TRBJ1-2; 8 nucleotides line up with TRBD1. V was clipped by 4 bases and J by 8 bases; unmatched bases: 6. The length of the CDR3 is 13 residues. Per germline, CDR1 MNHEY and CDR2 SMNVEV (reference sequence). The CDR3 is CASSSTGGEGYTF. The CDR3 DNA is TGTGCCAGCAGTTCAACAGGGGGGGAAGGCTACACCTTC.

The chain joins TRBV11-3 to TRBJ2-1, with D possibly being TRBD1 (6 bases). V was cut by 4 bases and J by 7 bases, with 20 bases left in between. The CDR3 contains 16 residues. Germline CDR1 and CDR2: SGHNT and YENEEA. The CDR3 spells CASSSFLDGRGNEQFF. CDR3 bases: TGTGCCAGCAGCTCCTTTCTCGATGGTAGGGGGAATGAGCAGTTCTTC.

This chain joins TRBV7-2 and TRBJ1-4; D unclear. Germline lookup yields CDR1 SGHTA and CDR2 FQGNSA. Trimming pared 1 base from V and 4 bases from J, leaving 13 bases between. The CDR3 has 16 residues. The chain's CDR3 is CASSLVAGAGNEKLFF. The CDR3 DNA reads TGTGCCAGCAGCTTAGTGGCGGGCGCGGGTAATGAAAAACTGTTTTTT.

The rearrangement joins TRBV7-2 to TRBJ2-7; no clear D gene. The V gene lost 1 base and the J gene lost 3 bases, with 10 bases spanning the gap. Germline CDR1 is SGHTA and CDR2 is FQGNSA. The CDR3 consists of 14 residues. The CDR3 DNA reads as TGTGCCAGCAGCTTAGTGAACAGCTTCTACGAGCAGTACTTC. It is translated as CASSLVNSFYEQYF.

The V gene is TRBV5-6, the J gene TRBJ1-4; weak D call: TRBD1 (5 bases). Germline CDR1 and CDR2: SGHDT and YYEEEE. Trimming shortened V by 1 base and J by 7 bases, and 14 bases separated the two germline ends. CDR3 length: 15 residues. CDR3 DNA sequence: TGTGCCAGCAGCTTGCCCCTGCGGGGGGGTGAAAAACTGTTTTTT. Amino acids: CASSLPLRGGEKLFF.

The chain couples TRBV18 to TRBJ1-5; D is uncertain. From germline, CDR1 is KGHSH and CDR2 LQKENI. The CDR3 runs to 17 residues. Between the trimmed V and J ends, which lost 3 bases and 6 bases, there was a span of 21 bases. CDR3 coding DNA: TGTGCCAGCTCACCTGAATTGGGCAGCACCTCAGGTCAGCCCCAGCATTTT. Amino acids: CASSPELGSTSGQPQHF.